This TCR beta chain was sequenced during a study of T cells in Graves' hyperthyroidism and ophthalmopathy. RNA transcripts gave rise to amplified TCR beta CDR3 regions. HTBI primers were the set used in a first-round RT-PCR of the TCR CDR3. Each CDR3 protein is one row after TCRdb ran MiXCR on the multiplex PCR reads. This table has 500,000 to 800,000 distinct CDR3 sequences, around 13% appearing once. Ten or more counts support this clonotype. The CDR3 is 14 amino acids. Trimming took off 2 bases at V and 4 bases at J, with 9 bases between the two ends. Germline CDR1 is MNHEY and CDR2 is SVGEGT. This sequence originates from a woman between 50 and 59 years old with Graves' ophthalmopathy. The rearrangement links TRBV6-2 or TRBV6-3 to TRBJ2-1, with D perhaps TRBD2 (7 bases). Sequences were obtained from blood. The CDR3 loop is CASSYRGGYNEQFF. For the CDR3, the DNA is TGTGCCAGCAGTTACAGGGGGGGGTACAATGAGCAGTTCTTC.